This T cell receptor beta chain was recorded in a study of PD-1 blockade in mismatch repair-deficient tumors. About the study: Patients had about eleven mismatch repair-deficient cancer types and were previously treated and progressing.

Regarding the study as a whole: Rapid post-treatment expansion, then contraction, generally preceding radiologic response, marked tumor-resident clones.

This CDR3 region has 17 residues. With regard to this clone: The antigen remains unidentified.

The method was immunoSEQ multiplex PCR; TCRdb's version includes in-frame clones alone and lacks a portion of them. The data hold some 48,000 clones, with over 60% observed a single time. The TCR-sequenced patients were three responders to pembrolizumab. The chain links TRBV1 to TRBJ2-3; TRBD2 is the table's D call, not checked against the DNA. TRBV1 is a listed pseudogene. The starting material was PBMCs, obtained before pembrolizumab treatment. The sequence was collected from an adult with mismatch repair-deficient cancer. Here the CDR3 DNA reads TGCACCAGCAGCCAATTGACTAGCGCCCCTTTCACAGATACGCAGTATTTT. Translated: CTSSQLTSAPFTDTQYF.